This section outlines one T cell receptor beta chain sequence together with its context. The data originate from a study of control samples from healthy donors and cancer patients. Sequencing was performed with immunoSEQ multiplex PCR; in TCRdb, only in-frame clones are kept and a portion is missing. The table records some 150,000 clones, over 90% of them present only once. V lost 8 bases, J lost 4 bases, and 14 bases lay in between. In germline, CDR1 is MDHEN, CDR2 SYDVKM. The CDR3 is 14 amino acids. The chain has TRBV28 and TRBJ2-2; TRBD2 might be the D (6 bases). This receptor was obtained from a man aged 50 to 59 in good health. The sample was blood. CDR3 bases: TGTGCCAGCTTTTGGGGAGGCGGCACCGGGGAGCTGTTTTTT. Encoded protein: CASFWGGGTGELFF.